What follows are 12 T cell receptor beta chains derived from one specimen sequenced in a study of blood T cell repertoires in COVID-19 (dated by TCRdb to the early 2020s). Library generation was performed with the immunoSEQ multiplex PCR assay. Sourced from immuneACCESS, this table was stored by TCRdb with only in-frame sequences that have V and J called. A share of the clones is absent; for the studies checked, an unresolved V gene accounts for under half, and the remainder has no known explanation. In this sample the table shows about 230,000 clones, 80% to 90% of which occur a single time. 2% to 3% of the sample comes from the top ten. The sample comprised peripheral blood. The receptors stem from a young man with COVID-19, enrolled during active disease.

The V and J genes are TRBV7-9 and TRBJ1-2; D may be TRBD1 (6 bases). This CDR3 has 13 residues. Germline-derived CDR1 and CDR2 are SEHNR and FQNEAQ (reference sequence). V lost 5 bases to trimming and J lost 4 bases, with 11 bases between them. In nucleotides, the CDR3 is TGTGCCAGCAGCCCGGGGGGCCTCTATGGCTACACCTTC. Residues: CASSPGGLYGYTF.

V usage is TRBV29-1 and J usage is TRBJ2-7; tentatively, D is TRBD1 (6 bases). CDR3 length: 12 amino acids. Germline lookup yields CDR1 SQVTM and CDR2 ANQGSEA. Trimming pared 5 bases from V and 2 bases from J, leaving 10 bases between. The CDR3 reads CSVLDRTYEQYF. In DNA, the CDR3 is TGCAGCGTTTTGGACAGAACCTACGAGCAGTACTTC.

This rearrangement joins TRBV25-1 to TRBJ1-6; no firm D call. The CDR3 spans 15 residues. Germline V gene data show CDR1 as MGHDK and CDR2 as SYGVNS. The V gene lost 2 bases and the J gene lost 3 bases, with 8 bases spanning the gap. The CDR3 DNA follows: TGTGCCAGCAGTGAACACATTGGCTATAATTCACCCCTCCACTTT. It codes for CASSEHIGYNSPLHF. The full variable domain, rest sourced from reference TRBV25-1 and TRBJ1-6, is EADIYQTPRYLVIGTGKKITLECSQTMGHDKMYWYQQDPGMELHLIHYSYGVNSTEKGDLSSESTVSRIRTEHFPLTLESARPSHTSQYLCASSEHIGYNSPLHFGNGTRLTVT.

V and J are TRBV7-8 and TRBJ1-1; D call uncertain. CDR1 is SGHVS, CDR2 FQNEAQ, per germline. Trimming took off 0 bases at V and 3 bases at J, with 5 bases between the two ends. This CDR3 has 13 amino acids. In nucleotides, the CDR3 is TGTGCCAGCAGCTTAGCCGGGGACACTGAAGCTTTCTTT. Protein sequence: CASSLAGDTEAFF.

This chain joins TRBV5-1 and TRBJ1-1; the match to TRBD1 covers 7 bases. Germline V lookup: CDR1 SGHRS, CDR2 YFSETQ. V lost 5 bases to trimming and J lost 4 bases; unmatched junction nucleotides: 5. The CDR3 spans 13 residues. The CDR3 nucleotides are TGCGCCAGCAGGGTTGACAGGGCCACTGAAGCTTTCTTT. Residues: CASRVDRATEAFF. Full variable domain (missing parts from reference TRBV5-1 and TRBJ1-1): KAGVTQTPRYLIKTRGQQVTLSCSPISGHRSVSWYQQTPGQGLQFLFEYFSETQRNKGNFPGRFSGRQFSNSRSEMNVSTLELGDSALYLCASRVDRATEAFFGQGTRLTVV.

With regard to this clone: The sample carries other DNA sequences with the same CDR3. The chain combines TRBV9 with TRBJ1-2; D possibly corresponds to TRBD1 (5 bases). Trimming cost V 2 bases and J 2 bases, with 7 bases left between them. There are 13 residues in the CDR3. CDR1 SGDLS and CDR2 YYNGEE come from the germline V gene. This CDR3 reads CASSVDSNYGYTF. The CDR3 region has the DNA TGTGCCAGCAGCGTCGACAGCAACTATGGCTACACCTTC.

The V gene is TRBV5-1, the J gene TRBJ1-5; 9 bases are shared with TRBD1. The CDR3 is made up of 15 amino acids. Trimming took 4 bases from V and 6 from J; bases not matched to a gene: 8. Germline values: CDR1 SGHRS, CDR2 YFSETQ. This CDR3 reads CASSPTGGMGQPQHF. The CDR3 DNA is TGCGCCAGCAGCCCGACAGGGGGTATGGGTCAGCCCCAGCATTTT.

V gene TRBV28 combines with J gene TRBJ1-5; maybe TRBD1 (6 bases). The V gene lost 3 bases and the J gene lost 0 bases, with 12 bases spanning the gap. In germline, CDR1 is MDHEN, CDR2 SYDVKM. The CDR3 covers 16 residues. CDR3 protein: CASSFLPDSSNQPQHF. In DNA, the CDR3 is TGTGCCAGCAGTTTTTTACCGGACAGTAGCAATCAGCCCCAGCATTTT.

The chain is built from TRBV9 and TRBJ2-1, with no clear D. This CDR3 is built from 14 residues. Germline values: CDR1 SGDLS, CDR2 YYNGEE. Trimming cost V 4 bases and J 12 bases, with 20 bases left between them. The CDR3 protein is CASSLSERHTGQFF. As DNA, the CDR3 is TGTGCCAGCAGCCTCTCAGAGCGTCACACTGGGCAGTTCTTC.

This clone came up once. The chain links TRBV3-1 (or the pseudogene TRBV3-2) to TRBJ2-1; 10 bases match TRBD2. This CDR3 spans 17 amino acids. CDR1 and CDR2 (germline): LGHDT, YNNKEL (reference sequence). The J segment lost 7 bases and the V segment lost 1 base, leaving 10 bases of the junction unmatched. As DNA, the CDR3 is TGTGCCAGCAGCCAAGTGTATAGGACTAGCGGAGGGAATGAGCAGTTCTTC. It specifies CASSQVYRTSGGNEQFF.

The chain uses TRBV18 and TRBJ1-2, with TRBD1 as a possible D gene (6 bases). CDR1 KGHSH and CDR2 LQKENI come from the germline V gene. CDR3 length: 15 residues. V shed 0 bases and J shed 4 bases, with 12 bases lying between them. The CDR3 DNA is TGTGCCAGCTCACCACCAGTACAGGGTGGCTATGGCTACACCTTC. It encodes CASSPPVQGGYGYTF.

This rearrangement joins TRBV4-2 to TRBJ2-1, with TRBD2 as a possible D gene (5 bases). V gave up 1 base and J gave up 7 bases, with 11 bases separating them. This CDR3 comprises 14 residues. Germline lookup yields CDR1 LGHNA and CDR2 YNFKEQ. This chain's CDR3 is CASSQGTRENEQFF. The CDR3 DNA is TGTGCCAGCAGCCAAGGGACGAGGGAGAATGAGCAGTTCTTC.